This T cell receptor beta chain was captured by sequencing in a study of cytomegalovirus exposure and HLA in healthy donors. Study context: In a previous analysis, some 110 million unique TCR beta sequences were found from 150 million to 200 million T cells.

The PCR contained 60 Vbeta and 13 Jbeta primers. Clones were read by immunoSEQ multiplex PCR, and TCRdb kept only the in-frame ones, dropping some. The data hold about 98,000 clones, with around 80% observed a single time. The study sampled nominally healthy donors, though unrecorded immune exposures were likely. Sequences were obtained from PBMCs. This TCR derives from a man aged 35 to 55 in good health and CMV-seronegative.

CDR3 amino acids: CSVAPRGGYEQYF. The CDR3 DNA sequence: TGCAGCGTCGCCCCTCGTGGCGGTTACGAGCAGTACTTC. The chain has TRBV29-1 and TRBJ2-7; no definite D call. CDR3 length: 13 residues. CDR1 is SQVTM, CDR2 ANQGSEA, per germline. The V end lost 6 bases, the J end lost 4 bases, and 16 bases lay between the germline ends.